The rows below give T cell receptor beta chains drawn from one sample of a study of T cells in Graves' hyperthyroidism and ophthalmopathy. One entry per CDR3 protein, called by TCRdb with MiXCR from the multiplex PCR reads. Of roughly 800,000 distinct CDR3 sequences in the sample, over 35% were seen once. Sequenced: blood. These receptors were taken from a man younger than 30 with Graves' hyperthyroidism. Each CDR3 is given without its conserved first and last residue. Each record gives: CDR3 protein, J gene, V gene.

ASSQGTRGDEQY TRBJ2-7 TRBV7-3
ASSLLAGKAVDYEQY TRBJ2-7 TRBV11-2
ASSSGNGYT TRBJ1-2 TRBV12-3/TRBV12-4
ASSPEGQVAEKLF TRBJ1-4 TRBV5-1
SAPIGGNTEAF TRBJ1-1 TRBV20-1
ASRPGTGVYYEQY TRBJ2-7 TRBV2
SAAGGNSYEQY TRBJ2-7 TRBV20-1
ASSPDRELF TRBJ1-4 TRBV4-1
SVPQAGKGTEAF TRBJ1-1 TRBV29-1
ASCVQH TRBJ1-5 TRBV2
ASSASGSRQPQH TRBJ1-5 TRBV9
SATRDSVQETQY TRBJ2-5 TRBV20-1
SAHRGQAF TRBJ1-1 TRBV20-1
ASSSSSRQGQPQH TRBJ1-5 TRBV6-5
ASNRGLNPPLH TRBJ1-6 TRBV19
ASSLGASGGFSYEQY TRBJ2-7 TRBV7-2
SVVLGARETQY TRBJ2-5 TRBV29-1